A selection of T cell receptor beta chains follows, all from one sample in a study of T cells after yellow fever vaccination. Each CDR3 protein gets one entry after TCRdb re-called the 5' RACE reads with MiXCR. The sample has about 400,000 distinct CDR3 sequences, around 6.4% seen once; the top ten hold over 12%. The sequences come from PBMCs, collected 5 days after the yellow fever booster vaccination. Receptors were obtained from a man younger than 45 who received the YFV17D yellow fever vaccine. Both conserved end residues are part of each CDR3.

v_call	cdr3_length	j_call	cdr3_aa
TRBV6-1	15	TRBJ2-5	CASSRYRGMGETQYF
TRBV11-2	18	TRBJ2-1	CASSRSGLAGATYNEQFF
TRBV5-4	16	TRBJ2-2	CASSLDPGGNTGELFF
TRBV20-1	16	TRBJ2-7	CSARGTADLLTYEQYF
TRBV9	14	TRBJ1-1	CASSPRERNTEAFF
TRBV12-3/TRBV12-4	16	TRBJ2-6	CASSFNRNSGANVLTF
TRBV30	11	TRBJ2-3	CAWSVPDTQYF
TRBV7-9	16	TRBJ2-2	CASSQRTRTGTGELFF
TRBV30	12	TRBJ2-7	CAWIPNSYEQYF
TRBV28	12	TRBJ2-7	CASSLYSYEQYF
TRBV20-1	14	TRBJ2-1	CSASLAGGIDEQFF
TRBV20-1	15	TRBJ2-1	CSAPAARRGGTEQFF
TRBV18	15	TRBJ1-2	CASSPQVEGRSGYTF
TRBV24-1	17	TRBJ1-4	CATSDLTRQEPNEKLFF
TRBV20-1	15	TRBJ2-7	CSASDSRGRTYEQYF
TRBV6-2/TRBV6-3	15	TRBJ2-7	CASSPTGSTWIEQYF
TRBV20-1	16	TRBJ2-1	CSARDRTSGAINEQFF
TRBV5-1	15	TRBJ2-1	CASSLGGRSYNEQFF
TRBV28	20	TRBJ2-1	CASTSQIVSGRAIFDNEQFF
TRBV12-3/TRBV12-4	15	TRBJ2-1	CASAMADRSYNEQFF
TRBV19	13	TRBJ2-7	CASSNGQDYEQYF
TRBV10-3	14	TRBJ2-3	CAISESTRVNTQYF
TRBV28	14	TRBJ2-5	CASSSLRQAQTQYF
TRBV6-1	14	TRBJ2-5	CASSSIRGGETQYF
TRBV20-1	12	TRBJ2-5	CSAVSGQETQYF
TRBV30	13	TRBJ2-1	CAWSGSTYNEQFF
TRBV4-3	15	TRBJ2-7	CASSRTTGDFYEQYF
TRBV12-3/TRBV12-4	12	TRBJ2-7	CASSLSGYEQYF
TRBV5-5	16	TRBJ1-5	CASGQGASVSNQPQHF
TRBV7-2	15	TRBJ1-2	CASSLRGQGAYGYTF
TRBV20-1	13	TRBJ2-2	CSHRVANTGELFF
TRBV20-1	17	TRBJ1-5	CSARTLDRGRQNQPQHF
TRBV5-1	16	TRBJ2-5	CASSSGFGRPQETQYF
TRBV5-4	19	TRBJ2-5	CASSWGGGLAGKGRETQYF
TRBV20-1	12	TRBJ2-1	CSARDYSSEQFF
TRBV12-3/TRBV12-4	17	TRBJ2-2	CASSQETGSAGTGELFF
TRBV15	14	TRBJ1-1	CATSVNPISPEAFF
TRBV7-6	13	TRBJ2-5	CASSLGRGETQYF
TRBV7-2	15	TRBJ2-2	CASIRSGGNTGELFF
TRBV9	14	TRBJ2-3	CASSAGVPTDTQYF
TRBV7-9	14	TRBJ2-5	CASSLENSQETQYF
TRBV14	14	TRBJ2-7	CASSQEVGGHEQYF
TRBV5-1	15	TRBJ1-5	CASRPGQSSNQPQHF
TRBV5-5	15	TRBJ1-5	CASSLGPFSNQPQHF
TRBV19	16	TRBJ2-3	CASSRSGTSGTNTQYF
TRBV2	15	TRBJ1-6	CASSEVPARGSPLHF